This T cell receptor beta chain came from a study of tumor-infiltrating lymphocytes in primary liver carcinoma. Across the whole study: Samples produced roughly 3.5 to 7.5 million productive TCRbeta reads, comparable across tissue types.

The ends lost 5 bases at V and 4 bases at J; junction bases unmatched: 2. CDR1 and CDR2 (germline): MDHEN, SYDVKM. CDR3 length: 13 residues. From approximately 20-30 mg of unsorted bulk tissue, DNA and RNA were co-extracted together. Treatment of the patients' primary liver carcinoma consisted of surgical resection. This clonotype was detected a few times. TCR beta cDNA was made from 450 to 500 ng total RNA with a constant-region primer. Each TCR beta library was derived from three nested multiplex PCR rounds that employed slightly modified ARM-PCR. The opening two PCR rounds, ten to eleven cycles each, paired TRBV1-TRBV30 forward primers with a C-beta reverse primer. From the multiplex PCR reads, TCRdb called clonotypes with MiXCR, one entry per CDR3 protein. Of some 120,000 distinct CDR3 sequences listed, 64% are singletons.

The chain combines TRBV28 with TRBJ2-3; TRBD1 aligns across 8 bases. The receptor's source is an older woman with primary liver carcinoma and hepatitis B virus infection. Sequencing input: liver tumor tissue from sampling region 3. Regarding subset: tumor region T3, left-lateral pole. The CDR3 region has the DNA TGTGCCAGCAGTACAGGGGGAGCAGATACGCAGTATTTT. Protein sequence: CASSTGGADTQYF.